This T cell receptor (beta chain) stems from a study of T cell responses to AZD1222 COVID-19 vaccine. Study-wide background: Timing groups of about 4 and about 12 weeks for second doses were pooled.

Study results and caveats: Nearly half of spike-specific TCRs reportedly go after variant regions that carry no mutations. Donors were largely white British and mainly female; clonal diversity was possibly underestimated. The span of vaccine-associated CD4 TCRs extended across spike, with dominance at 160-218 and 743-854.

Germline CDR1 reads SGHRS; CDR2 reads YFSETQ. Trimming removed 4 bases from V and 0 bases from J, with 7 bases in between. There are 14 residues in the CDR3. This clone appeared once. The antigen remains unidentified. The method was immunoSEQ multiplex PCR; TCRdb's version includes in-frame clones alone and lacks a portion of them. This sample has around 97,000 clones, with about 92% found just once. Sequenced material: peripheral blood, taken on day 0 of AZD1222 vaccination. The origin of this receptor is an adult in good health. The chain has TRBV5-1 and TRBJ2-2; D not certain. The CDR3 DNA reads as TGCGCCAGCAGCACCACAGCGAACACCGGGGAGCTGTTTTTT. It encodes CASSTTANTGELFF.